The rows below give T cell receptor beta chains drawn from one sample of a study of blood T cell repertoires in COVID-19. Repertoires were generated with immunoSEQ multiplex PCR, while TCRdb's copy carries only in-frame clones and drops some. This sample has around 13,000 clones, with over 75% found just once. Sequencing used peripheral blood. The receptor source for this set is a man aged 45-65 years with active COVID-19. Both conserved end residues are part of each CDR3. Fields, in order: CDR3 protein, V gene.

CASSVDRGTRPQHF TRBV19
CASRDSYEQYF TRBV25-1
CASSPLGERLAGVYEQYF TRBV27
CASSDAGGDSRDTIYF TRBV25-1
CASSARQGNQPQHF TRBV3-1/TRBV3-2
CASSLGAGQTEAFF TRBV11-2
CASSLDYRGTYETQYF TRBV7-6
CASSYGQGVNYGYTF TRBV6-5
CASSQGIADPSYEQYF TRBV4-2
CASSYSHLLQGKDSYNEQFF TRBV6-2/TRBV6-3
CAISEGTGNLRGYTF TRBV10-3
CASTQTNMNTEAFF TRBV6-5
CASSFSLDGNQPQHF TRBV5-6
CASRQGAGTGELFF TRBV5-1
CASSVGDRDTEAFF TRBV6-4
CASSLEPSGRGNEQFF TRBV5-8
CAISGALMNTEAFF TRBV10-3
CASLGREGRYEQYF TRBV28
CASSPQGAHEQYF TRBV5-4
CSVRRSYNEQFF TRBV29-1
CASSLSEWQPQHF TRBV2
CASTSRGRLAGSWANEQFF TRBV27
CASSQIGTDSKEAFF TRBV3-1/TRBV3-2
CASIPGGIISYDQYF TRBV6-2/TRBV6-3
CASSQGVGAGELFF TRBV14
CASSQGTGQGGNTIYF TRBV3-1/TRBV3-2
CASSPRQGAAYEQYF TRBV6-6
CASSPDRGGISPLHF TRBV11-1
CASSLGGGGTDTQYF TRBV7-8
CATSEQETQYF TRBV15
CASSSRTADEQFF TRBV5-1
CASTYGRGSYEQYF TRBV6-6
CASSFGDTANYGYTF TRBV5-1
CATSRGGDGNTIYF TRBV15
CASSMGQWAFSGNTIYF TRBV19
CASGLASYGYTF TRBV12-5
CAWTGSPNSPLHF TRBV30
CASSLIPGYEQFF TRBV9
CASTGRSGAGTGYGYTF TRBV11-3
CASSPRSNEQFF TRBV18
CASSLAAGATGELFF TRBV11-2
CSASASGRGPPYEQYF TRBV20-1
CASSQGLARNEQFF TRBV7-2
CAISLGGAGTGELFF TRBV10-3
CASSLNRQGANEKLFF TRBV5-1
CASSDHGGNTIYF TRBV6-1
CASSLLSEQFF TRBV5-1
CASSPRLAGVLDTQYF TRBV13
CASSPGQGRTQPQHF TRBV27
CASSLGAANYGYTF TRBV7-9
CASTLQTGRGGNSPLHF TRBV27
CASSDSPGQGANYGYTF TRBV25-1
CASSPRDRVNEKLFF TRBV7-9
CASSVAGLAGVDEQFF TRBV9